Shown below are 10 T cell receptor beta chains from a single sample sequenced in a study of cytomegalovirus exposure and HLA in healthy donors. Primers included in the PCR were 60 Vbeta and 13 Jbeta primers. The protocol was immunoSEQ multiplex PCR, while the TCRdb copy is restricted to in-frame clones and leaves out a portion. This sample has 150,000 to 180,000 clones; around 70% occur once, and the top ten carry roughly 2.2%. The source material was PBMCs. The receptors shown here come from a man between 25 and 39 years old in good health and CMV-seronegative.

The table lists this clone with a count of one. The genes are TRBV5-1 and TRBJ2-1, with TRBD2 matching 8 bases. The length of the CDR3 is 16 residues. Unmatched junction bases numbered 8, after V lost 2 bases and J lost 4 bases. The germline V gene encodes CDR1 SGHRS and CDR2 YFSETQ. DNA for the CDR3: TGCGCCAGCAGCTTACTATCGGGGGGGCTATACAATGAGCAGTTCTTC. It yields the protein CASSLLSGGLYNEQFF.

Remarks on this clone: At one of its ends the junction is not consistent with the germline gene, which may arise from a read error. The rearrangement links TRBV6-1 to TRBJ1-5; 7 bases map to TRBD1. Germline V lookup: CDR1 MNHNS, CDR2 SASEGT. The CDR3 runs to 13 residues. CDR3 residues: CALPTGPLCAQNF. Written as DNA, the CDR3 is TGTGCCCTCCCGACAGGGCCCTTGTGTGCCCAGAATTTT.

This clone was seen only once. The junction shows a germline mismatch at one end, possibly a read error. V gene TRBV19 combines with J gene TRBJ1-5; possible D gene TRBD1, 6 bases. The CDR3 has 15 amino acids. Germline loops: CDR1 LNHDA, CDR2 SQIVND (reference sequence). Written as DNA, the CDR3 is TGTGCCAGTAGTCAAACAGGGCTTTTAGATCAGCCCCAGAATTTT. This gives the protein CASSQTGLLDQPQNF.

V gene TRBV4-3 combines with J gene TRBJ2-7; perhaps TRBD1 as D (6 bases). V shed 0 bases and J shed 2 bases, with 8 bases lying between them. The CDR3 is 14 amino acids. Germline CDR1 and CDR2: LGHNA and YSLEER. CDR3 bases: TGCGCCAGCAGCCAAGAAACAGGGCCCTACGAGCAGTACTTC. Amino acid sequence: CASSQETGPYEQYF.

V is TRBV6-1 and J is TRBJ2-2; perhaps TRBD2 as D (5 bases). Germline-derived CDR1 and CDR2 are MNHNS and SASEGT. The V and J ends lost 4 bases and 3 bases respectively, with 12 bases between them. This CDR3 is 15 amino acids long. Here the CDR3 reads CASSALEGDTGELFF. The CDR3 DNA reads TGTGCCAGCAGTGCCCTCGAGGGTGACACCGGGGAGCTGTTTTTT.

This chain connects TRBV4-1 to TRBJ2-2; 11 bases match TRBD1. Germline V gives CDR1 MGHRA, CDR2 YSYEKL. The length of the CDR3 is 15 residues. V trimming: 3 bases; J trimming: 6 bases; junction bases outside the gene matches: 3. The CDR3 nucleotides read TGCGCCAGCAGCCACAGGGACAGGGGGTCCGGGGAGCTGTTTTTT. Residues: CASSHRDRGSGELFF.

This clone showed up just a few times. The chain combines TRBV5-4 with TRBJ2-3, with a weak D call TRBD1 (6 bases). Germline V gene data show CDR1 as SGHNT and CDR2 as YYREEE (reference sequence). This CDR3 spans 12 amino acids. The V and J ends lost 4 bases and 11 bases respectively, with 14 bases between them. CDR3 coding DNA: TGTGCCAGCAGCGCTACAGGGTTGAGGCAGTATTTT. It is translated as CASSATGLRQYF.

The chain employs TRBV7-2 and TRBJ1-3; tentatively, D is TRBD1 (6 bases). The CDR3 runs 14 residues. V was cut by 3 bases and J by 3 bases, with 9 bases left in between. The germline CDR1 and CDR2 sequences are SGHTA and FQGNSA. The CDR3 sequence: CASSFAQGGNTIYF. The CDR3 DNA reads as TGTGCCAGCAGCTTTGCACAGGGTGGAAACACCATATATTTT.

CDR3 protein: CASSLNPGGQGEKLFF. The CDR3 DNA sequence: TGTGCCAGCAGCTTGAACCCCGGGGGTCAGGGTGAAAAACTGTTTTTT. V and J are TRBV4-2 and TRBJ1-4, with D possibly matching TRBD1 (5 bases). V gave up 5 bases and J gave up 7 bases, with 20 bases separating them. The CDR3 loop spans 16 amino acids. The germline gives CDR1 LGHNA, CDR2 YNFKEQ.

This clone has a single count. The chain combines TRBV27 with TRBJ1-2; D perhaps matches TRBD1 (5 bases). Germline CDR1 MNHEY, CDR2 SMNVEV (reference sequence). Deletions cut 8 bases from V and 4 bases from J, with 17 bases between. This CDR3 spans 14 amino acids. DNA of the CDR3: TGTGCCAGCTTCCCGGGGAGGGGCCGCTATGGCTACACCTTC. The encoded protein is CASFPGRGRYGYTF.